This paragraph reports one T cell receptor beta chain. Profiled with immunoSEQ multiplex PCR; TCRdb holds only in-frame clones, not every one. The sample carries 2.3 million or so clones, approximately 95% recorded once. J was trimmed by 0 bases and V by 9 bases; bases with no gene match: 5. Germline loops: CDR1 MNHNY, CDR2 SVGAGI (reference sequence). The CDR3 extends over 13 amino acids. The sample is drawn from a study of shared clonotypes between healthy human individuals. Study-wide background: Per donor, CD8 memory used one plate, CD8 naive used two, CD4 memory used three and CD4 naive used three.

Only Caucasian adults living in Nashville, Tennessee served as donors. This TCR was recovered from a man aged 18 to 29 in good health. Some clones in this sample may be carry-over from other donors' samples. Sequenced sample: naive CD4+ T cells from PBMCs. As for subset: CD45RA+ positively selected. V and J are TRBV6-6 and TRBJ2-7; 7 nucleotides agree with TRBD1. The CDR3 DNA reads TGTGCCAGTTGCCGGGACAGCTCCTACGAGCAGTACTTC. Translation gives CASCRDSSYEQYF.